A selection of T cell receptor beta chains follows, all from one sample in a study of T cells after yellow fever vaccination. A single record per CDR3 protein comes from TCRdb applying MiXCR to the 5' RACE reads. The sample lists some 340,000 distinct CDR3 sequences, approximately 12% seen once, with less than 3.5% in the top ten. Sample: CD4+ T cells sorted from PBMCs, taken 45 days after the yellow fever booster vaccination. Source of these receptors: a man in his late teens or twenties who received the YFV17D yellow fever vaccine. The CDR3 runs from the conserved cysteine through the conserved F or W. A D gene is named only where the DNA matches it firmly. Clone size, where shown, is once, few, many, or a class for clones that have expanded.

>few|TRBJ2-3|TRBV6-1|14|.
CASLLRPSTDTQYF
TGTGCCAGCCTTTTAAGACCTAGCACAGATACGCAGTATTTT
>.|TRBJ2-4|TRBV15|15|.
CATKGQANIENIQYF
TGTGCCACCAAAGGGCAGGCAAATATAGAAAACATTCAGTACTTC
>.|TRBJ2-1|TRBV10-3|19|TRBD2
CAISDFTRTSGGRNNEQFF
TGTGCCATCAGTGACTTCACCAGGACTAGCGGGGGCCGAAACAATGAGCAGTTCTTC
>.|TRBJ2-7|TRBV21-1|16|.
CASSKKLAPSSYEQYF
TGTGCCAGCAGCAAAAAACTAGCGCCAAGCTCCTACGAGCAGTACTTC
>few|TRBJ2-5|TRBV7-2|18|.
CASGRTSRGRGSGETQYF
TGTGCCAGCGGCCGCACATCTAGAGGCAGGGGCTCTGGTGAGACCCAGTACTTC
>many|TRBJ2-2|TRBV29-1|12|.
CSVEKGAGELFF
TGCAGCGTTGAAAAGGGGGCCGGGGAGCTGTTTTTT
>.|TRBJ2-7|TRBV4-3|13|.
CASSQVAGHEQYF
TGCGCCAGCAGCCAAGTGGCGGGTCACGAGCAGTACTTC
>few|TRBJ1-2|TRBV30|12|TRBD1
CAWSTGGYGYTF
TGTGCCTGGAGTACAGGGGGCTATGGCTACACCTTC
>few|TRBJ2-1|TRBV7-2|16|TRBD2
CASSPDRGGPYNEQFF
TGTGCCAGCAGCCCGGACCGGGGGGGCCCCTACAATGAGCAGTTCTTC
>.|TRBJ2-2|TRBV9|17|.
CASSPRAGLLGTGELFF
TGTGCCAGCAGCCCCAGGGCTGGGTTATTAGGCACCGGGGAGCTGTTTTTT
>few|TRBJ2-6|TRBV12-3/TRBV12-4|14|TRBD1
CASRQGAGANVLTF
TGTGCCAGCCGACAGGGTGCTGGGGCCAACGTCCTGACTTTC
>few|TRBJ2-7|TRBV7-2|16|TRBD1
CASSLRVGTGAYEQYF
TGTGCCAGCAGCTTACGGGTCGGGACAGGGGCCTACGAGCAGTACTTC
>few|TRBJ1-1|TRBV7-2|15|.
CASSLGPGTGTEAFF
TGTGCCAGCAGCTTAGGACCGGGTACGGGCACTGAAGCTTTCTTT
>few|TRBJ1-5|TRBV25-1|14|.
CASSARGGNQPQHF
TGTGCCAGCAGTGCGAGAGGGGGCAATCAGCCCCAGCATTTT
>.|TRBJ1-6|TRBV19|14|.
CASSINPGYSPLHF
TGTGCCAGTAGTATTAACCCGGGCTATTCACCCCTCCACTTT
>many|TRBJ2-3|TRBV4-1|16|TRBD2
CASSPSPGLAPDTQYF
TGCGCCAGCAGCCCTTCCCCGGGACTAGCCCCAGATACGCAGTATTTT
>.|TRBJ2-1|TRBV6-6|12|.
CASTPAPGEQFF
TGTGCCAGCACCCCCGCCCCGGGTGAGCAGTTCTTC
>.|TRBJ1-4|TRBV6-5|14|.
CASSIDRKNEKLFF
TGTGCCAGCAGTATCGACAGGAAAAATGAAAAACTGTTTTTT
>many|TRBJ1-1|TRBV5-5|10|.
CASSSGVPTF
TGTGCCAGCAGCTCAGGAGTTCCCACATTT
>many|TRBJ1-5|TRBV15|14|.
CATSRSAGDQPQHF
TGTGCCACCAGCAGAAGCGCAGGGGATCAGCCCCAGCATTTT
>.|TRBJ1-6|TRBV5-4|14|.
CASSFGQTESPLHF
TGTGCCAGCAGCTTCGGACAGACGGAATCACCCCTCCACTTT
>.|TRBJ2-5|TRBV5-1|17|TRBD1
CASSRGQGLVGQETQYF
TGCGCCAGCAGCAGAGGACAGGGATTGGTGGGCCAAGAGACCCAGTACTTC
>few|TRBJ2-7|TRBV25-1|12|.
CASRRYDYEQYF
TGTGCCAGCCGGAGATACGACTACGAGCAGTACTTC
>many|TRBJ1-5|TRBV7-2|13|.
CASSHPSNQPQHF
TGTGCCAGCAGCCACCCGAGCAATCAGCCCCAGCATTTT
>.|TRBJ2-7|TRBV5-6|14|TRBD2
CASRRRGVLREQYF
TGTGCCAGCAGAAGGCGGGGGGTATTGCGCGAGCAGTACTTC
>once|TRBJ1-1|TRBV2|13|.
CASIDDLNTEAFF
TGTGCCAGCATTGACGACCTGAACACTGAAGCTTTCTTT
>.|TRBJ2-1|TRBV5-1|16|TRBD2
CASVRLGGGTYNEQFF
TGCGCCAGCGTCCGTTTGGGCGGGGGAACCTACAATGAGCAGTTCTTC
>.|TRBJ1-3|TRBV18|16|.
CASSPPGTYERNTIYF
TGTGCCAGCTCACCGCCCGGGACATACGAAAGAAACACCATATATTTT
>.|TRBJ2-1|TRBV6-2/TRBV6-3|15|.
CASNRPPGRYNEQFF
TGTGCCAGCAATCGCCCGCCGGGACGATACAATGAGCAGTTCTTC
>.|TRBJ1-4|TRBV6-6|13|.
CASSDPGPPKLFF
TGTGCCAGCAGTGATCCGGGACCCCCGAAACTGTTTTTT
>many|TRBJ2-1|TRBV5-1|14|.
CASSLRGAEDEQFF
TGCGCCAGCAGCTTGCGGGGGGCGGAGGATGAGCAGTTCTTC
>.|TRBJ2-1|TRBV6-5|13|TRBD2
CASSYRLAGEQFF
TGTGCCAGCAGTTACCGCCTAGCGGGCGAGCAGTTCTTC
>.|TRBJ2-7|TRBV5-4|15|.
CASSGKSSGSYEQYF
TGTGCCAGCAGCGGCAAGTCGAGCGGATCCTACGAGCAGTACTTC
>.|TRBJ1-1|TRBV19|15|.
CASSIDGTENTEAFF
TGTGCCAGTAGTATAGACGGGACGGAGAACACTGAAGCTTTCTTT
>.|TRBJ2-1|TRBV5-4|11|.
CASITGAAQFF
TGTGCCAGCATCACGGGGGCAGCGCAGTTCTTC
>many|TRBJ1-4|TRBV7-9|16|.
CASSSRGMGTNEKLFF
TGTGCCAGCAGCTCTAGAGGGATGGGAACTAATGAAAAACTGTTTTTT
>.|TRBJ2-2|TRBV27|15|TRBD1
CASSLRDRVTGELFF
TGTGCCAGCAGTCTCCGGGACAGGGTCACCGGGGAGCTGTTTTTT
>many|TRBJ1-6|TRBV7-2|14|.
CASSLGTINSPLHF
TGTGCCAGCAGCTTAGGAACAATTAATTCACCCCTCCACTTT
>.|TRBJ1-4|TRBV7-2|14|.
CASSPQRINEKLFF
TGTGCCAGCAGCCCCCAAAGGATTAATGAAAAACTGTTTTTT
>few|TRBJ2-2|TRBV30|15|.
CAWSVPVRLNGELFF
TGTGCCTGGAGTGTACCGGTCCGGCTCAACGGGGAGCTGTTTTTT
>.|TRBJ1-2|TRBV7-2|15|.
CASSPWGGFHYGYTF
TGTGCCAGCAGCCCCTGGGGGGGGTTCCACTATGGCTACACCTTC